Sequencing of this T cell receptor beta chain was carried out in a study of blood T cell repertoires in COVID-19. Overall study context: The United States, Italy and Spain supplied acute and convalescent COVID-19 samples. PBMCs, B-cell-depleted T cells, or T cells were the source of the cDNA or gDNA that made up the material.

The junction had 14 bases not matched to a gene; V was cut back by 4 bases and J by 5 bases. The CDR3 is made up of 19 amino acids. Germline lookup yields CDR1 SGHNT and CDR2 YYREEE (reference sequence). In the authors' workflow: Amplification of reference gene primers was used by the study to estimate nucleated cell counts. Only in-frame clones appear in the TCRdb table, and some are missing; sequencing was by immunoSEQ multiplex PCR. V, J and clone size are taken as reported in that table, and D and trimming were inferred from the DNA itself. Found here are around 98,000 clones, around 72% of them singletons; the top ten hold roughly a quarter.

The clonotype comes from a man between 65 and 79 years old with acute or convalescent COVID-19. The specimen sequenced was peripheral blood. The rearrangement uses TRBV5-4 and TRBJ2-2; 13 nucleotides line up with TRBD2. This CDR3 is CASSARTPTSGRRTGELFF. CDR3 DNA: TGTGCCAGCAGCGCCCGTACACCGACTAGCGGGAGGAGGACCGGGGAGCTGTTTTTT.